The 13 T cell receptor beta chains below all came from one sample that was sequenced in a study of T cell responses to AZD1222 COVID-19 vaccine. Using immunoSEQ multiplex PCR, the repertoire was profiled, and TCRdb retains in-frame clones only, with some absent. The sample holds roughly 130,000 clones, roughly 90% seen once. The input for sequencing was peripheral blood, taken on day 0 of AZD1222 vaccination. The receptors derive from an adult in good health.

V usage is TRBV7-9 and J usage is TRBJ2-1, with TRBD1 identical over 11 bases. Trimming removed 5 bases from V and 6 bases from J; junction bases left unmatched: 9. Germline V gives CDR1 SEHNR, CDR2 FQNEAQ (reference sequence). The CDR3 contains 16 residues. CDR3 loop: CASSQLLGTGGNEQFF. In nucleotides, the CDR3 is TGTGCCAGCAGCCAACTCCTGGGGACAGGGGGCAATGAGCAGTTCTTC.

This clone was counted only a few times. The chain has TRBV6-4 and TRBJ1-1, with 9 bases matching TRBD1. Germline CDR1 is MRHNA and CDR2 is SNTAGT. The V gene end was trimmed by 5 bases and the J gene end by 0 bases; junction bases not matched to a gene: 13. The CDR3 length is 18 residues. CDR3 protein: CASSRMTGGKGMNTEAFF. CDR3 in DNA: TGTGCCAGCAGTCGGATGACAGGGGGAAAAGGGATGAACACTGAAGCTTTCTTT.

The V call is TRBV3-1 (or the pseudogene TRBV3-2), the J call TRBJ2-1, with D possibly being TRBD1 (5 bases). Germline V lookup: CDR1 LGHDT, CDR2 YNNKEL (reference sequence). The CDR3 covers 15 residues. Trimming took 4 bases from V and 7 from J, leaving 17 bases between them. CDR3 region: CASSRGHLSSNEQFF. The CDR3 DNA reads TGTGCCAGCAGCCGCGGACACCTCTCCTCTAATGAGCAGTTCTTC.

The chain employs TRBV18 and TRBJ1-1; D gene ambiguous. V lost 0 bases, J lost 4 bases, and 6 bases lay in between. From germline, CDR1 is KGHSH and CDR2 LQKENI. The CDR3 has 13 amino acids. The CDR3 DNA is TGTGCCAGCTCACCACCGTTAGCCACTGAAGCTTTCTTT. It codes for CASSPPLATEAFF.

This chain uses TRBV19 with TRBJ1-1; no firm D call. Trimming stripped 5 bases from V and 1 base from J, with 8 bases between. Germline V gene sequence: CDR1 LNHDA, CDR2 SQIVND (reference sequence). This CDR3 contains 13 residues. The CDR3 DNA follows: TGTGCCAGTAGTCCCTCGGGGAACACTGAAGCTTTCTTT. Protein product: CASSPSGNTEAFF.

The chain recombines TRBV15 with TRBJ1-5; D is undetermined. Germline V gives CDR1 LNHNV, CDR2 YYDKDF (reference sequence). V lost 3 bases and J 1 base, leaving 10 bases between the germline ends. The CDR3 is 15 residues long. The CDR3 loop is CATSSGLFSNQPQHF. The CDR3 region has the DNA TGTGCCACCAGCAGCGGACTGTTCAGCAATCAGCCCCAGCATTTT.

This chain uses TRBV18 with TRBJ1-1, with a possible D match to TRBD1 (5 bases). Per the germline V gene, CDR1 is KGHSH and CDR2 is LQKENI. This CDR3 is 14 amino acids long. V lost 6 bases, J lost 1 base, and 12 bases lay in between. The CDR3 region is CASSPTVGNTEAFF. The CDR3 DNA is TGTGCCAGCTCTCCGACAGTTGGGAACACTGAAGCTTTCTTT.

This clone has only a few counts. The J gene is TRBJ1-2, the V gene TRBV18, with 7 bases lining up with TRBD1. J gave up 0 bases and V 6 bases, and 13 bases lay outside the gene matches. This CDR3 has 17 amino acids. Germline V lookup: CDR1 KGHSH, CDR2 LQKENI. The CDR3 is CASSPSTGDGANYGYTF. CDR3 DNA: TGTGCCAGCTCCCCATCCACAGGGGATGGAGCTAACTATGGCTACACCTTC. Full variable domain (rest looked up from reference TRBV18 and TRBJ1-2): NAGVMQNPRHLVRRRGQEARLRCSPMKGHSHVYWYRQLPEEGLKFMVYLQKENIIDESGMPKERFSAEFPKEGPSILRIQQVVRGDSAAYFCASSPSTGDGANYGYTFGSGTRLTVV.

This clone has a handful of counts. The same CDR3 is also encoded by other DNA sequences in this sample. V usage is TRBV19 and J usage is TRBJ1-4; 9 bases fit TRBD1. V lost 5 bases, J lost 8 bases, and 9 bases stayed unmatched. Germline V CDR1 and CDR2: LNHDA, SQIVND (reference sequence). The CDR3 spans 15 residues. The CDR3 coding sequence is TGTGCCAGTAGTGTATCCGGGACAGGGAACGAAAAACTGTTTTTT. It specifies CASSVSGTGNEKLFF.

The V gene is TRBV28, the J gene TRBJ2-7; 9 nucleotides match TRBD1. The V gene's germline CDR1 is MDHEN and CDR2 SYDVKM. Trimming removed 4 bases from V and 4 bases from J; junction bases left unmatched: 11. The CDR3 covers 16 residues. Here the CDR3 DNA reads TGTGCCAGCAGTTCTGGCGGGACAGGGACCCGATACGAGCAGTACTTC. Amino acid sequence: CASSSGGTGTRYEQYF.

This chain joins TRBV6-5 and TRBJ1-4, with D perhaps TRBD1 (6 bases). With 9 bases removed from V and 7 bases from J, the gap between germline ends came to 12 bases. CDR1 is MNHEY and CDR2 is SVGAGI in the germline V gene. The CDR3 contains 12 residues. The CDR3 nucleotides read TGTGCCAGAGGGGACAATTTTGAAAAACTGTTTTTT. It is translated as CARGDNFEKLFF.

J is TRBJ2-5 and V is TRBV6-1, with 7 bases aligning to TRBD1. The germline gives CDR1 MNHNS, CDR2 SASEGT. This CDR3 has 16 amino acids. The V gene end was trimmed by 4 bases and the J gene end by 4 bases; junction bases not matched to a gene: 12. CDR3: CASSGPTGADGETQYF. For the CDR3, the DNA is TGTGCCAGCAGTGGACCTACAGGGGCCGATGGAGAGACCCAGTACTTC.

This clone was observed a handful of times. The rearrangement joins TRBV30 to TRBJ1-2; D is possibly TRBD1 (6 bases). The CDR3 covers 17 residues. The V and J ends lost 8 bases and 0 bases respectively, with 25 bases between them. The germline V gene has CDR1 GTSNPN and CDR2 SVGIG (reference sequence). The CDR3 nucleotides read TGTGCCAGGACCCCGGGGGCCACAGCGATACCTAACTATGGCTACACCTTC. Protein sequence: CARTPGATAIPNYGYTF.